The clone carrying this TCR beta chain has more than one count but fewer than ten. The data were produced by immunoSEQ multiplex PCR, yet TCRdb's version contains in-frame clones alone and is incomplete. This table has 250,000 or so clones, 84% appearing once. The source of the sample is a study of blood T cell repertoires in COVID-19. On the study more broadly: COVID-19 samples from acute and convalescent phases originated in the United States, Italy and Spain. Sources were T cells, B-cell-depleted T cells, or PBMCs; the material itself was cDNA or gDNA.

V shed 6 bases and J shed 1 base, with 10 bases lying between them. CDR1 and CDR2 (germline): MRHNA, SNTAGT. This CDR3 has 14 residues. The chain uses TRBV6-4 and TRBJ2-1; possible D gene TRBD2, 5 bases. Sequenced: peripheral blood. The clonotype was recovered from a woman in her thirties or forties who had recovered from COVID-19. The CDR3 reads CASSAGGSYNEQFF. The CDR3 DNA reads as TGTGCCAGCAGCGCGGGTGGGTCCTACAATGAGCAGTTCTTC.